The 9 T cell receptor beta chains given below trace back to one sample, sequenced in a study of CD8 T cells in ankylosing spondylitis. No antigens are known for them. TCRdb re-derived calls from the 5' RACE reads in MiXCR, one entry per CDR3 protein. There are hundreds of thousands of distinct CDR3 sequences in the sample; approximately 12% occur only once, and around 0.51% lies in the top ten. Study results and limitations: A TCR beta motif of under 10 highly homologous variants appeared characteristic of ankylosing spondylitis blood.

The sample taken for sequencing was blood, either unsorted or a sorted T cell fraction (not recorded which). The receptors originated from a male donor with ankylosing spondylitis.

This clonotype has a handful of counts. The chain has TRBV9 and TRBJ2-1, with TRBD2 matching 8 bases. The trim removed 0 bases at V and 7 bases at J, leaving 6 bases unmatched. The germline gives CDR1 SGDLS, CDR2 YYNGEE. The CDR3 contains 15 residues. The DNA of the CDR3 is TGTGCCAGCAGCGTAGGAGCGGGGGCCTTTAATGAGCAGTTCTTC. As protein: CASSVGAGAFNEQFF.

This clonotype was counted only a few times. The genes are TRBV20-1 and TRBJ2-5; tentatively, D is TRBD2 (5 bases). Germline CDR1 reads DFQATT; CDR2 reads SNEGSKA (reference sequence). The CDR3 extends over 12 amino acids. Trimming left V 6 bases short and J 1 base short, with 9 bases between. The CDR3 DNA is TGCAGTGCCGGGAACTTCCAAGAGACCCAGTACTTC. The encoded protein is CSAGNFQETQYF.

This chain links TRBV4-3 with TRBJ1-2, with TRBD1 matching 8 bases. The ends lost 1 base at V and 6 bases at J; junction bases unmatched: 7. Germline CDR1 is LGHNA and CDR2 is YSLEER. This CDR3 spans 15 amino acids. The CDR3 DNA reads TGCGCCAGCAGCCAAGCTGCAGGGGGCGAGGATGGCTACACCTTC. Its translation: CASSQAAGGEDGYTF.

This clonotype was picked up many times. The chain has TRBV20-1 and TRBJ2-1, with D perhaps being TRBD1 or TRBD2 (5 bases each). V lost 3 bases and J lost 6, with 15 bases in between. Germline CDR1 and CDR2: DFQATT and SNEGSKA (reference sequence). The CDR3 consists of 14 residues. The CDR3: CSARIGTRFNEQFF. CDR3 in DNA: TGCAGTGCTAGGATTGGGACCCGTTTCAATGAGCAGTTCTTC.

This clonotype was counted only a few times. DNA of the CDR3: TGTGCCAGCAGCTTAGAGACAGCTAATGAAAAACTGTTTTTT. This translates into CASSLETANEKLFF. The chain has TRBV7-6 and TRBJ1-4; tentative D call: TRBD1 (5 bases). Trimming removed 1 base from V and 3 bases from J, with 6 bases in between. The germline V gene has CDR1 SGHVS and CDR2 FNYEAQ. The length of the CDR3 is 14 residues.

The chain is built from TRBV18 and TRBJ2-1; D gene uncertain. The ends were cut back, 5 bases at V and 3 bases at J, with 17 bases in the middle. The germline V gene encodes CDR1 KGHSH and CDR2 LQKENI. The CDR3 totals 16 residues. The CDR3 bases are TGTGCCAGCTCATATCCTTCGCGGCGGAGCTACAATGAGCAGTTCTTC. Its protein is CASSYPSRRSYNEQFF.

There are a few counts of this clonotype. The rearrangement links TRBV6-2 or TRBV6-3 to TRBJ2-1, with D perhaps being TRBD1 or TRBD2 (5 bases each). V lost 6 bases, J lost 0 bases, and 18 bases lay in between. CDR1 MNHEY and CDR2 SVGEGT come from the germline V gene. The CDR3 is 17 amino acids. The CDR3 region has the DNA TGTGCCAGCAGCTGGGATCGGGACGCAAGCTCCTACAATGAGCAGTTCTTC. Protein sequence: CASSWDRDASSYNEQFF.

V is TRBV11-1 and J is TRBJ2-3; D unclear. The germline gives CDR1 SGHAT, CDR2 FQDESV (reference sequence). Trimming took off 2 bases at V and 6 bases at J, with 9 bases between the two ends. The CDR3 contains 13 residues. The DNA of the CDR3 is TGTGCCAGCAGCTTAAGTCAAGCGGATACGCAGTATTTT. This translates into CASSLSQADTQYF.

This clonotype was observed a few times. The chain has TRBV7-2 and TRBJ2-1; D is unclear. Trimming pared 6 bases from V and 5 bases from J, leaving 11 bases between. The V gene's germline CDR1 is SGHTA and CDR2 FQGNSA. The CDR3 totals 13 residues. The CDR3 DNA is TGTGCCAGCAGTTGGGCCCGGGACAATGAGCAGTTCTTC. Its translation is CASSWARDNEQFF.